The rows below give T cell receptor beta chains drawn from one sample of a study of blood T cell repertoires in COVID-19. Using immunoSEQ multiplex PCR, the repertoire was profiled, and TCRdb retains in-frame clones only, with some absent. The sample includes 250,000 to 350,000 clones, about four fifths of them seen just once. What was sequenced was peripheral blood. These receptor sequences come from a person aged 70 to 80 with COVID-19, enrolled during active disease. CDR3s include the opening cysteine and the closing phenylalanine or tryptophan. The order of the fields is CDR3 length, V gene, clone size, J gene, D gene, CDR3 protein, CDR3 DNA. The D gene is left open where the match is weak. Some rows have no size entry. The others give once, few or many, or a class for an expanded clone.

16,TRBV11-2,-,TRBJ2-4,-,CASSLGTHLAKNIQYF,TGTGCCAGCAGCCTGGGGACACACTTAGCCAAAAACATTCAGTACTTC
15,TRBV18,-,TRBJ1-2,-,CASSPGRQIEGGYTF,TGTGCCAGCTCACCCGGGCGACAGATAGAAGGCGGCTACACCTTC
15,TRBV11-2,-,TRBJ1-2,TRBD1,CASSLPGQKNYGYTF,TGTGCCAGCAGCTTACCGGGACAGAAAAACTATGGCTACACCTTC
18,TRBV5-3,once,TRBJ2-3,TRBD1,CARSLTGDFLVATDTQYF,TGTGCCAGAAGCTTGACAGGGGATTTTCTAGTCGCCACAGATACGCAGTATTTT
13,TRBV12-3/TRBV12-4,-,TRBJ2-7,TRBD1,CASSRDRISEQYF,TGTGCCAGCAGTCGGGACAGGATTTCCGAGCAGTACTTC
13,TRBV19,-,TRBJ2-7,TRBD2,CASKRGGDYEQYF,TGTGCCAGCAAGCGGGGGGGGGATTACGAGCAGTACTTC
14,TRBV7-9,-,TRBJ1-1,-,CASSQGQRGTEAFF,TGTGCCAGCAGCCAGGGGCAACGTGGCACTGAAGCTTTCTTT
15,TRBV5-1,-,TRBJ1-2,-,CASSLEEGPNYGYTF,TGCGCCAGCAGCTTGGAGGAGGGTCCCAACTATGGCTACACCTTC
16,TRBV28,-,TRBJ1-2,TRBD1,CASSSSGTGTYYGYTF,TGTGCCAGCAGTTCGTCCGGGACAGGGACATACTATGGCTACACCTTC
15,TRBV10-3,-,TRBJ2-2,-,CAISEKGRDTGELFF,TGTGCCATCAGTGAAAAGGGGCGCGACACCGGGGAGCTGTTTTTT
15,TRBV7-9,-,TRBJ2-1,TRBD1,CASSLGQGHNNEQFF,TGTGCCAGCAGCTTAGGACAGGGGCATAACAATGAGCAGTTCTTC
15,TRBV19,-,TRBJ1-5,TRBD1,CASSPLRQGNQPQHF,TGTGCCAGTAGCCCCCTTCGACAGGGGAATCAGCCCCAGCATTTT
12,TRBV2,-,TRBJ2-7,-,CASQHAGFEQYF,TGTGCCAGCCAACATGCGGGTTTCGAGCAGTACTTC
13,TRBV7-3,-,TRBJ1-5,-,CASGEGPNQPQHF,TGTGCCAGCGGGGAGGGCCCCAATCAGCCCCAGCATTTT
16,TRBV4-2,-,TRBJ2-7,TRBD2,CASSQRLAGGSDEQYF,TGTGCCAGCAGCCAAAGACTAGCGGGGGGGTCAGACGAGCAGTACTTC
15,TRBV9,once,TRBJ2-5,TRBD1,CASSATQTGRETQYF,TGTGCCAGCAGCGCCACACAGACAGGGCGAGAGACCCAGTACTTC
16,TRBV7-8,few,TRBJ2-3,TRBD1,CASSAEGQDLGDTQYF,TGTGCCAGCAGCGCGGAAGGACAGGATCTCGGGGATACGCAGTATTTT
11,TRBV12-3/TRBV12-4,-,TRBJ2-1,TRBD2,CASSLAGVKFF,TGTGCCAGCAGTCTAGCGGGAGTTAAGTTCTTC
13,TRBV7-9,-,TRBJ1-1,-,CASSLDGGAEAFF,TGTGCCAGCAGCTTAGACGGGGGGGCCGAAGCTTTCTTT
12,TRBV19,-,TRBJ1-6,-,CASSYGNSPLHF,TGTGCCAGTAGTTACGGGAATTCACCCCTCCACTTT
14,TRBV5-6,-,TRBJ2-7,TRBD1,CASSYLDRAYEQYF,TGTGCCAGCAGCTACCTGGACAGGGCCTACGAGCAGTACTTC
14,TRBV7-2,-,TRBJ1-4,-,CASSPGHLNEKLFF,TGTGCCAGCAGCCCGGGACACCTTAATGAAAAACTGTTTTTT
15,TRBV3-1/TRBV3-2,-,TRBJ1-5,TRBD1,CASSPGTDTYQPQHF,TGTGCCAGCAGCCCCGGGACAGATACGTATCAGCCCCAGCATTTT
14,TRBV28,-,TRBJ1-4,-,CASSFMGDYEKLFF,TGTGCCAGCAGTTTTATGGGGGACTATGAAAAACTGTTTTTT
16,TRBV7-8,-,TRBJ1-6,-,CASSLGDSSYNSPLHF,TGTGCCAGCAGCTTAGGAGATAGCTCCTATAATTCACCCCTCCACTTT
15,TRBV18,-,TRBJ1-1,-,CASSPSTALNTEAFF,TGTGCCAGCTCACCTTCGACTGCTCTGAACACTGAAGCTTTCTTT
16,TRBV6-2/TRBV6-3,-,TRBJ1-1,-,CASSKRGEVMNTEAFF,TGTGCCAGCAGTAAAAGGGGTGAAGTCATGAACACTGAAGCTTTCTTT
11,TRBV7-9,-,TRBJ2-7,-,CASSLDNEQYF,TGTGCCAGCAGCTTAGACAACGAGCAGTACTTC
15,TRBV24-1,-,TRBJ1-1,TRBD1,CATSDLQGAATEAFF,TGTGCCACCAGTGATTTGCAGGGGGCGGCCACTGAAGCTTTCTTT
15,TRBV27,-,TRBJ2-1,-,CASSWYYGGYNEQFF,TGTGCCAGCAGCTGGTACTACGGGGGATACAATGAGCAGTTCTTC
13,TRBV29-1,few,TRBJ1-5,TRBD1,CSVEGTGVQPQHF,TGCAGCGTTGAAGGGACAGGGGTCCAGCCCCAGCATTTT
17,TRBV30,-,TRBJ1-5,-,CAWSYSTGKRSNQPQHF,TGTGCCTGGAGTTACTCTACAGGCAAAAGGAGCAATCAGCCCCAGCATTTT
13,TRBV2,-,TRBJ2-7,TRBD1,CASRAGGPYEQYF,TGTGCCAGCAGGGCAGGGGGACCCTACGAGCAGTACTTC
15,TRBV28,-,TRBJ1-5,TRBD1,CASTYPTQGAQPQHF,TGTGCCAGCACCTACCCTACCCAGGGGGCTCAGCCCCAGCATTTT
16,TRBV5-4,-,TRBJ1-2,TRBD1,CASSRSGTGGVDGYTF,TGTGCCAGCAGCCGCAGTGGGACAGGGGGAGTAGATGGCTACACCTTC
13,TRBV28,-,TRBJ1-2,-,CASFSRSYYGYTF,TGTGCCAGCTTTTCCCGGAGCTACTATGGCTACACCTTC
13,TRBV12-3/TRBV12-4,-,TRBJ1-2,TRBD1,CASSPNRQGSYTF,TGTGCCAGCAGCCCGAATCGACAGGGCTCCTACACCTTC
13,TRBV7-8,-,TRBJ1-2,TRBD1,CASRPTGDSGYTF,TGTGCCAGCAGGCCGACAGGGGATTCTGGCTACACCTTC
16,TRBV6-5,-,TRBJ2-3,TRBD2,CASSYGLRGGPDTQYF,TGTGCCAGCAGTTACGGGTTGCGGGGGGGCCCAGATACGCAGTATTTT
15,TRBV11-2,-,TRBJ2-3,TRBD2,CASSLEGRGTDTQYF,TGTGCCAGCAGCTTAGAGGGGAGGGGCACAGATACGCAGTATTTT
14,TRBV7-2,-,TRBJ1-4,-,CASSLGMRDEKLFF,TGTGCCAGCAGCTTGGGGATGAGGGATGAAAAACTGTTTTTT
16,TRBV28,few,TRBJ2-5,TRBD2,CASSPLLAEHQETQYF,TGTGCCAGCAGTCCCCTTCTAGCGGAGCACCAAGAGACCCAGTACTTC
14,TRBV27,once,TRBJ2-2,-,CASSREWWTGELFF,TGTGCCAGCAGTCGGGAGTGGTGGACCGGGGAGCTGTTTTTT
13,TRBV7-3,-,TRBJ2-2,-,CASSTANTGELFF,TGTGCCAGCAGCACTGCGAACACCGGGGAGCTGTTTTTT
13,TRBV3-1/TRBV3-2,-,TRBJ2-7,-,CASSPQNSYEQYF,TGTGCCAGCAGCCCCCAGAACTCCTACGAGCAGTACTTC
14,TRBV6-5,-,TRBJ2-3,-,CASRLGPMTDTQYF,TGTGCCAGCCGCTTGGGGCCGATGACAGATACGCAGTATTTT
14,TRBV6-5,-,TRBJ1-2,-,CASTPGAPLYGYTF,TGTGCCAGCACCCCAGGGGCCCCCCTCTATGGCTACACCTTC
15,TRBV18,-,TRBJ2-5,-,CASSMGDTRLETQYF,TGTGCCAGCTCGATGGGGGACACCAGGTTGGAGACCCAGTACTTC
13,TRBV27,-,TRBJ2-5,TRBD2,CASGGRLRETQYF,TGTGCCAGCGGCGGGAGGTTGAGGGAGACCCAGTACTTC
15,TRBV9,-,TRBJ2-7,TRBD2,CASSVDTSGPYEQYF,TGTGCCAGCAGCGTAGATACTAGCGGACCCTACGAGCAGTACTTC
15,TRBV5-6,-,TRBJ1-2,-,CASSFRTFNNYGYTF,TGTGCCAGCAGCTTTAGGACATTTAATAACTATGGCTACACCTTC
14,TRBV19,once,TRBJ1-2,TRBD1,CASSGTGSAGGYTF,TGTGCCAGTAGCGGGACAGGGAGCGCGGGGGGCTACACCTTC
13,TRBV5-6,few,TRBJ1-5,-,CASSLGRERPQHF,TGTGCCAGCAGCTTGGGAAGAGAACGGCCCCAGCATTTT
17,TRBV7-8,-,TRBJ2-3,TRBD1,CASSLTGQAWDTDTQYF,TGTGCCAGCAGCTTAACCGGACAGGCTTGGGACACAGATACGCAGTATTTT
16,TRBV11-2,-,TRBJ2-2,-,CASSLSTGRVSGELFF,TGTGCCAGCAGCTTAAGTACAGGGAGAGTTTCCGGGGAGCTGTTTTTT
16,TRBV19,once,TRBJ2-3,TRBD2,CASSIPGAGVADTQYF,TGTGCCAGTAGTATTCCAGGAGCGGGAGTTGCGGATACGCAGTATTTT
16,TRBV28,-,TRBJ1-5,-,CASSFAPIRGNQPQHF,TGTGCCAGCAGTTTTGCCCCGATTCGGGGCAATCAGCCCCAGCATTTT
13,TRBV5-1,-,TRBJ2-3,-,CASSPLGSDTQYF,TGCGCCAGCAGCCCTCTTGGTAGCGATACGCAGTATTTT
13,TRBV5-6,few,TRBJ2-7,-,CASSMDGGYEQYF,TGTGCCAGCAGCATGGACGGAGGCTACGAGCAGTACTTC